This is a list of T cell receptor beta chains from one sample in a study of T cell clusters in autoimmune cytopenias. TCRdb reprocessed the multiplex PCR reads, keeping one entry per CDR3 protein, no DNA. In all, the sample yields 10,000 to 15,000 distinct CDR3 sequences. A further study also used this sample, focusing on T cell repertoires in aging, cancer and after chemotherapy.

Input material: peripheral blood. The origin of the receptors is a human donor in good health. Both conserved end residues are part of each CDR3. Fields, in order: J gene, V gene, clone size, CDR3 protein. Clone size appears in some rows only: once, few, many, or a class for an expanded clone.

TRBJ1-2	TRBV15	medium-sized	CATSRDRGNYGYTF
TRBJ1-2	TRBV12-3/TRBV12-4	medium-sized	CASSLRERLHGYTF
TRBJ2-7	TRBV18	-	CASSPPSLRSYEQYF
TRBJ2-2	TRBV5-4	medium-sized	CASSLVSHNTGELFF
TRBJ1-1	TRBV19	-	CASSPTYGTVGNTEAFF
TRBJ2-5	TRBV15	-	CATSRPGLAGGRETQYF
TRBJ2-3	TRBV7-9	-	CASSSLAGSTDTQYF
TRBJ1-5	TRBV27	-	CASSLGQHQPQHF
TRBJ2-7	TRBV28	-	CASLGGRPGGGLFEQYF
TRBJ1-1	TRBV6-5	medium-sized	CASSSGTPNTEAFF
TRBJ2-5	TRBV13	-	CASSPPQFGRETQYF
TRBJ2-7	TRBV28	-	CASSPRVKGEQYF
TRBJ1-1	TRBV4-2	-	CASSDHREHTEAFF
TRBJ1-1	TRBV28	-	CASSPTGAGNTEAFF
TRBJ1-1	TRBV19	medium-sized	CASHTTDRGAEAFF
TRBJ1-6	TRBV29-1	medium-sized	CSVGTGGNSPLHF
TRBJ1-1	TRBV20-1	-	CSARARGRLNTEAFF
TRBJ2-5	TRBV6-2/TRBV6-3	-	CASRPSGGDSQETQYF
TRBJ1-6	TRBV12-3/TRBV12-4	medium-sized	CASSLMGQGNSPLHF
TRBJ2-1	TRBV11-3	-	CASSFRDRGHNEQFF
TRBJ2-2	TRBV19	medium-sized	CASSTPQDKGTGELFF
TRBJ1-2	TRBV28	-	CASNPIGYGYTF
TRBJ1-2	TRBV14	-	CASSTRQGAFYGYTF
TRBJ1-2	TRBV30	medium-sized	CAWSEKGWDGYTF
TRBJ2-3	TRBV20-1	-	CSARGWGRVSTDTQYF
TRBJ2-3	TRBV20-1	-	CSARTLTGAQRTDTQYF
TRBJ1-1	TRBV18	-	CASSDQLNTEAFF
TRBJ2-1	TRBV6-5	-	CASRTLGGAWGGNEQFF
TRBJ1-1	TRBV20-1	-	CSARKTGENTEAFF
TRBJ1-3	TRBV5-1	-	CASSDAGLSGNTIYF
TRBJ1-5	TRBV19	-	CASRSQSGNQPQHF
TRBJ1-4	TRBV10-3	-	CAISEIAGNEKLFF
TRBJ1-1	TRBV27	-	CASSLFGHMNTEAFF
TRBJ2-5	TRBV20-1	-	CSARDKAYRGKTQYF
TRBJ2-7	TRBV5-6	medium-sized	CASSTTYEQYF
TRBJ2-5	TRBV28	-	CASSERGFQETQYF
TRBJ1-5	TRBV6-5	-	CASSQPDRVPQPQHF
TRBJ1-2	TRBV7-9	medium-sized	CASSLEGSRPYGYTF
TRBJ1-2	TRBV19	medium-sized	CASNSRQANYGYTF
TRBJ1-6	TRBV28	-	CASRFSGGAPYNSPLHF
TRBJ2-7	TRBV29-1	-	CSVDGQGYNEQYF
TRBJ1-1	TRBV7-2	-	CASSLGGTVKTEAFF
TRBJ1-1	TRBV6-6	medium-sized	CASSPGTPGPAFF
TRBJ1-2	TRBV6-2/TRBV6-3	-	CASSETTGGENYGYTF
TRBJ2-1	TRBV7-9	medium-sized	CASSGAAGQEQFF
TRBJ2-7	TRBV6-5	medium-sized	CASSYLGSYEQYF
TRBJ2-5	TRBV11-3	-	CASSLEFRLAETQYF
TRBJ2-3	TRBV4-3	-	CASSQEGRTSGRTDTQYF
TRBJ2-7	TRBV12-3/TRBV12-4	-	CASSLIGPRSGSYEQYF
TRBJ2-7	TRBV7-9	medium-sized	CASRLGGTHTYEQYF
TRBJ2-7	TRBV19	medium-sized	CASSPSGQGRSYEQYF
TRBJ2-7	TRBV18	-	CASSPGNYEQYF
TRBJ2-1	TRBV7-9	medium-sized	CASSPAPYRQFF
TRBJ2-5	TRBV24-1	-	CATSGGIYQETQYF
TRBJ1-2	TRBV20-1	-	CSARLSGGSGSGYTF